Sequencing of this TCR beta chain was carried out in a study of cytomegalovirus exposure and HLA in healthy donors. PCR used 60 Vbeta primers and 13 Jbeta primers. This table comes from immunoSEQ multiplex PCR, and its TCRdb copy is limited to in-frame clones, with some not included. The sample lists about 110,000 clones, 71% occurring once. V trimming: 7 bases; J trimming: 2 bases; junction bases outside the gene matches: 5. The CDR3 contains 14 residues. The V gene's germline CDR1 is LNHDA and CDR2 SQIVND (reference sequence). V gene TRBV19 combines with J gene TRBJ1-5, with 7 bases that match TRBD1. Sequencing input: PBMCs. This clonotype was sampled from a female donor in good health and CMV-seronegative. The CDR3 DNA sequence: TGTGCCAGTATTCGACAGGGAGGCAATCAGCCCCAGCATTTT. Amino acids: CASIRQGGNQPQHF.